This entry is about one TCR beta chain. The antigen is undetermined. The V gene end was trimmed by 4 bases and the J gene end by 0 bases; junction bases not matched to a gene: 10. CDR1 is SGHRS, CDR2 YFSETQ, per germline. This CDR3 is built from 17 residues. Amplification of TCR beta CDR3 regions used RNA as the template. The HTBI primer set served for first-round RT-PCR of the TCR CDR3. MiXCR, applied by TCRdb to the multiplex PCR reads, yields one record per CDR3 protein. This sample has 640,000 or so distinct CDR3 sequences, with over 12% found just once. This sample is drawn from a study of T cells in Graves' hyperthyroidism and ophthalmopathy. Study conclusions and caveats: Separation of ophthalmopathy from stable hyperthyroidism was achieved by a 13 V-J model.

The sequenced sample was blood. V usage is TRBV5-1 and J usage is TRBJ1-2, with 9 bases lining up with TRBD1. This clonotype was obtained from a young woman with Graves' ophthalmopathy. The CDR3 loop is CASSPTAGQGANYGYTF. CDR3 nucleotide sequence: TGCGCCAGCAGCCCAACGGCGGGACAGGGTGCTAACTATGGCTACACCTTC.